These 6 T cell receptor beta chains originate from one sample sequenced in a study of blood T cell repertoires in COVID-19. Generated by immunoSEQ multiplex PCR, the TCRdb table keeps only in-frame clones and is missing some. The table includes about 150,000 clones, roughly nine tenths detected once. The specimen was peripheral blood. These TCRs come from a woman aged 70-85 years with acute or convalescent COVID-19.

This clone showed up just a few times. V gene TRBV15 combines with J gene TRBJ1-5; D is possibly TRBD1 (5 bases). The V end lost 3 bases, the J end lost 0 bases, and 9 bases lay between the germline ends. The CDR3 totals 15 residues. CDR1 and CDR2 (germline): LNHNV, YYDKDF (reference sequence). In nucleotides, the CDR3 is TGTGCCACCAGCAGCAGGGCTTATAGCAATCAGCCCCAGCATTTT. Translation gives CATSSRAYSNQPQHF. Variable domain in full (rest from reference TRBV15 and TRBJ1-5): DAMVIQNPRYQVTQFGKPVTLSCSQTLNHNVMYWYQQKSSQAPKLLFHYYDKDFNNEADTPDNFQSRRPNTSFCFLDIRSPGLGDTAMYLCATSSRAYSNQPQHFGDGTRLSIL.

The chain uses TRBV7-9 and TRBJ1-3; TRBD1 is a possible D gene (5 bases). Trimming cost V 5 bases and J 0 bases, with 14 bases left between them. Germline V CDR1 and CDR2: SEHNR, FQNEAQ (reference sequence). CDR3 length: 16 amino acids. The CDR3 region has the DNA TGTGCCAGCAGCCCTTGGACGGGACTCTCTGGAAACACCATATATTTT. Residues: CASSPWTGLSGNTIYF.

The genes are TRBV12-3 or TRBV12-4 and TRBJ2-7, with TRBD1 matching 8 bases. The CDR3 extends over 13 amino acids. V shed 6 bases, J shed 2 bases, and the junction held 3 bases outside the gene matches. CDR3 in amino acids: CASRRQGTYEQYF. CDR3 coding DNA: TGTGCCAGCAGGCGACAGGGGACCTACGAGCAGTACTTC.

The V call is TRBV6-5, the J call TRBJ1-5; D remains unclear. Germline V gene sequence: CDR1 MNHEY, CDR2 SVGAGI. The CDR3 totals 14 residues. The V gene lost 8 bases and the J gene lost 4 bases, with 15 bases spanning the gap. The CDR3 spells CASQPRARNQPQHF. CDR3 nucleotide sequence: TGTGCCAGCCAACCGAGGGCCAGGAATCAGCCCCAGCATTTT.

This chain joins TRBV7-2 and TRBJ1-4; D is undetermined. This CDR3 spans 15 amino acids. Between the trimmed V and J ends, which lost 0 bases and 2 bases, there was a span of 7 bases. CDR1 and CDR2 from the germline V gene are SGHTA and FQGNSA. The CDR3 nucleotides are TGTGCCAGCAGCTTAGCGTGGCGGACTAATGAAAAACTGTTTTTT. Amino acid sequence: CASSLAWRTNEKLFF.

This chain joins TRBV6-2 or TRBV6-3 and TRBJ2-3, with 12 bases lining up with TRBD2. The CDR3 runs 14 residues. The junction had 3 bases not matched to a gene; V was cut back by 5 bases and J by 6 bases. Germline CDR1 MNHEY, CDR2 SVGEGT. The CDR3, as DNA: TGTGCCAGCAGTACTAGCGGGGGGAGCGATACGCAGTATTTT. Encoded protein: CASSTSGGSDTQYF.